The rows below give T cell receptor beta chains drawn from one sample of a study of cytomegalovirus exposure and HLA in healthy donors. The data were produced by immunoSEQ multiplex PCR, yet TCRdb's version contains in-frame clones alone and is incomplete. The data contain about 170,000 clones, approximately 78% of them singletons. The sample comprised PBMCs. The receptors derive from a male donor in good health and CMV-seronegative. The CDR3 runs from the conserved cysteine through the conserved F or W. The D gene is left open where the match is weak. Some rows mark clone size as missing; the rest say once, few, many or name a class of expanded clone.

TGTGCCACCAGCCCACTAGGTAGCGAAGAGACCCAGTACTTC	CATSPLGSEETQYF	TRBJ2-5	.	.	TRBV15
TGTGCCAGCAGTTTGGGACAGGGAGGGGAGCAGTTCTTC	CASSLGQGGEQFF	TRBJ2-1	.	TRBD1	TRBV28
TGTGCCACCAGCGCCGGGACAGGGGCGTACGAGCAGTACTTC	CATSAGTGAYEQYF	TRBJ2-7	once	TRBD1	TRBV15
TGTGCCAGCAGCCAAAGCGGGAACACCGGGGAGCTGTTTTTT	CASSQSGNTGELFF	TRBJ2-2	.	.	TRBV28
TGCGCCAGCAGCCGGACTAGCGGGAGTAAATACGAGCAGTACTTC	CASSRTSGSKYEQYF	TRBJ2-7	.	TRBD2	TRBV5-1
TGTGCTAGTGGTTTGGTATGGGTGAAGCGGAGGCACTACGAGCAGTACTTC	CASGLVWVKRRHYEQYF	TRBJ2-7	.	.	TRBV12-5
TGTGCCAGCAGCTCCGGCAGGGTCACTAATGAAAAACTGTTTTTT	CASSSGRVTNEKLFF	TRBJ1-4	once	.	TRBV5-6
TGTGCCAGCAGCCCCGTCCTGGGGACAGGCGAGCAGTACTTC	CASSPVLGTGEQYF	TRBJ2-7	.	TRBD1	TRBV7-9
TGTGCCAGCCCGGACAGAAGAAAGCAGTTCTTC	CASPDRRKQFF	TRBJ2-1	once	.	TRBV2
TGTGCCAGCAGCGTAGGCGGCAATCGAAATTCACCCCTCCACTTT	CASSVGGNRNSPLHF	TRBJ1-6	.	.	TRBV9
TGTGCCAGCAGCGGGGGGTCGAGCGCAACCTACAATGAGCAGTTCTTC	CASSGGSSATYNEQFF	TRBJ2-1	.	.	TRBV5-4
TGTGCCAGCAGCCAAGGGCCCCACGGGACTAGCGTAGCCTATGAGCAGTTCTTC	CASSQGPHGTSVAYEQFF	TRBJ2-1	.	TRBD2	TRBV4-2
TGTGCCAGCAGCTTGGGGGGGACAGATACTGGAAACACCATATATTTT	CASSLGGTDTGNTIYF	TRBJ1-3	few	TRBD1	TRBV5-4
TGCGCCAGCAGCTTGGAAACAGGGGTTACACCCCTCCACTTT	CASSLETGVTPLHF	TRBJ1-6	.	TRBD1	TRBV5-1
TGCGCCAGCAGCCAAGATACGCTCTTTAGAGAGACCCAGTACTTC	CASSQDTLFRETQYF	TRBJ2-5	.	.	TRBV4-1
TGCGCCAGCAGCCAGCGGGCGACAGGGTTTGCTAATGAAAAACTGTTTTTT	CASSQRATGFANEKLFF	TRBJ1-4	few	TRBD1	TRBV4-1
TGCGCCAGCAGCCAAGATTCCGCGGGAGGGCCCTTCTTC	CASSQDSAGGPFF	TRBJ2-1	.	TRBD2	TRBV4-3
TGTGCCAGCAGCTTTAGGGGGCAAGGGGCAGATACGCAGTATTTT	CASSFRGQGADTQYF	TRBJ2-3	.	TRBD1	TRBV13
TGCAGCGTTGAAGGACAGCGGAACACTGAAGCTTTCTTT	CSVEGQRNTEAFF	TRBJ1-1	.	.	TRBV29-1
TGTGCCAGCAGCAGCGGGACGGTGAACACTGAAGCTTTCTTT	CASSSGTVNTEAFF	TRBJ1-1	once	.	TRBV6-1
TGTGCCAGCAGTTCCCGACCCGGAGGGACCCAGTACTTC	CASSSRPGGTQYF	TRBJ2-5	.	.	TRBV6-5
TGCGCCAGCAGCCGAGACTCTTTACCGGGGGTGGGCACCGGGGAGCTGTTTTTT	CASSRDSLPGVGTGELFF	TRBJ2-2	.	.	TRBV4-1
TGTGCCAGCAGCTCCCTCTATGAGCAGTTCTTC	CASSSLYEQFF	TRBJ2-1	.	.	TRBV7-8
TGTGCCAGCAGCATCCCCCAGGGGACTAGCGGGAGGAGCACAGATACGCAGTATTTT	CASSIPQGTSGRSTDTQYF	TRBJ2-3	.	TRBD2	TRBV7-9
TGCAGCGTTGGGTTCACAGGGGCATTGAACACTGAAGCTTTCTTT	CSVGFTGALNTEAFF	TRBJ1-1	.	TRBD1	TRBV29-1
TGTGCCAGCAGCTTGAGAGGGACAGCTCTACGCGAGCAGTACTTC	CASSLRGTALREQYF	TRBJ2-7	.	TRBD1	TRBV5-6
TGTGCCAGCAGCCAAGATGGGCTCCGAGGGTCACCCCTCCACTTT	CASSQDGLRGSPLHF	TRBJ1-6	.	.	TRBV4-2
TGCGCCAGCAGCCTCGACAGGGCCTACGAGCAGTACTTC	CASSLDRAYEQYF	TRBJ2-7	.	TRBD1	TRBV4-1
TGTGCCAGCAGTAGGACTAGCGGCACAGATACGCAGTATTTT	CASSRTSGTDTQYF	TRBJ2-3	.	TRBD2	TRBV6-6
TGTGCCAGCAGTAGGGACAGGGGGCGGGATCAGCCCCAGCATTTT	CASSRDRGRDQPQHF	TRBJ1-5	.	TRBD1	TRBV2
TGCGCCAGCAGCCGGGACAGCTATTACGAGCAGTACTTC	CASSRDSYYEQYF	TRBJ2-7	.	TRBD1	TRBV5-1
TGTGCCAGCAGCCAGTTGGGGGTACAACGGCGGGACTTAACCTACAATGAGCAGTTCTTC	CASSQLGVQRRDLTYNEQFF	TRBJ2-1	.	.	TRBV13
TGTGCCAGCAGCTTTCTTGGGACAGGGCCCTACGAGCAGTACTTC	CASSFLGTGPYEQYF	TRBJ2-7	.	TRBD1	TRBV5-6
TGTGCCAGCAGGTTCCCAGGCAATCAGCCCCAGCATTTT	CASRFPGNQPQHF	TRBJ1-5	few	.	TRBV6-1
TGTGCCAGCAAGCTGACAGGGGGAAACAATGAGCAGTTCTTC	CASKLTGGNNEQFF	TRBJ2-1	.	TRBD1	TRBV28
TGTGCCTGGAGTGTCCGGCGGGGGGGCCCAGATACGCAGTATTTT	CAWSVRRGGPDTQYF	TRBJ2-3	.	TRBD2	TRBV30
TGCAGCGTTGTCGACCCAATGACCGGGACTAGCTACGAGCAGTACTTC	CSVVDPMTGTSYEQYF	TRBJ2-7	.	TRBD2	TRBV29-1
TGTGCCAGCAGTACCACAGGGGCTTCTGGAAACACCATATATTTT	CASSTTGASGNTIYF	TRBJ1-3	.	TRBD1	TRBV27
TGTGCCAGCAGTTGGGATACCAGGGGGACCCAGTACTTC	CASSWDTRGTQYF	TRBJ2-5	once	.	TRBV27
TGTGCCTGGACTCAGGGGTACTCTGGAAACACCATATATTTT	CAWTQGYSGNTIYF	TRBJ1-3	.	.	TRBV30
TGTGCCAGCAGCTTGGCAAAGGGACAGGGGGTCGACGAGCAGTACTTC	CASSLAKGQGVDEQYF	TRBJ2-7	.	TRBD1	TRBV5-7
TGTGCCAGCAGTCCCACTCGGGGCAATCAGCCCCAGCATTTT	CASSPTRGNQPQHF	TRBJ1-5	.	.	TRBV6-5
TGTGCCACAAACACCCTAGCGGGAGGGAACACCGGGGAGCTGTTTTTT	CATNTLAGGNTGELFF	TRBJ2-2	.	TRBD2	TRBV10-3
TGTGCCAGCAGCTCGACACCGGGACTGACAGATACGCAGTATTTT	CASSSTPGLTDTQYF	TRBJ2-3	.	.	TRBV7-3
TGTGCCAGCAGCCCCGGGGTCCACTACGAGCAGTACTTC	CASSPGVHYEQYF	TRBJ2-7	.	.	TRBV27
TGTGCCAGCAGTTTGGACATGGGGGGGGCGCTGGATGGCTACACCTTC	CASSLDMGGALDGYTF	TRBJ1-2	.	.	TRBV28
TGTGCCAGCAGCTTCTACTTAGCCAATGAGCAGTTCTTC	CASSFYLANEQFF	TRBJ2-1	.	.	TRBV5-4
TGCGCCAGCAGCCATCGGACAGGGGGCTACGAGCAGTACTTC	CASSHRTGGYEQYF	TRBJ2-7	.	TRBD1	TRBV4-1
TGTGCCAGCAGTGCCACAGGGGGCTTTTGGAATCAGCCCCAGCATTTT	CASSATGGFWNQPQHF	TRBJ1-5	.	TRBD1	TRBV28
TGTGCCAGCAGGCTAACAGGGAATCAGCCCCAGCATTTT	CASRLTGNQPQHF	TRBJ1-5	few	.	TRBV28
TGTGCCAGCAGCCCACGGTCCCAGGTTAGCACAGATACGCAGTATTTT	CASSPRSQVSTDTQYF	TRBJ2-3	.	.	TRBV5-4
TGTGCCAGCTCATCTACCGGGACAGGGGGCAAGACCGGGGAGCTGTTTTTT	CASSSTGTGGKTGELFF	TRBJ2-2	.	TRBD1	TRBV18
TGTGCCAGCAGTTTATCGAAAAGCGGGAGGTTCCACAATGAGCAGTTCTTC	CASSLSKSGRFHNEQFF	TRBJ2-1	.	TRBD2	TRBV27
TGTGCCTGGGCGACAGGGAGGACTGGAAACACCATATATTTT	CAWATGRTGNTIYF	TRBJ1-3	.	TRBD1	TRBV30